Listed below are T cell receptor beta chains from one sample, sequenced in a study of cytomegalovirus exposure and HLA in healthy donors. The method was immunoSEQ multiplex PCR; TCRdb's version includes in-frame clones alone and lacks a portion of them. Among some 170,000 clones listed, around 78% were seen once. The sample consisted of PBMCs. The receptors originated from a woman between 40 and 50 years old in good health and CMV-seronegative. The CDR3 runs from the conserved cysteine through the conserved F or W. The D gene is left open where the match is weak. Size tells how often a clone was seen (once, few, many) or the class of an expanded clone, and some rows leave it out.

TRBV25-1,-,-,TRBJ1-4,CASSEPRGGATNEKLFF,TGTGCCAGCAGTGAGCCGCGAGGGGGTGCAACTAATGAAAAACTGTTTTTT
TRBV30,-,-,TRBJ2-3,CAWSLTPRDTQYF,TGTGCCTGGAGCCTTACCCCCAGGGATACGCAGTATTTT
TRBV5-4,-,once,TRBJ2-7,CASSSGVMQYF,TGTGCCAGCAGCTCCGGAGTTATGCAGTACTTC
TRBV11-2,TRBD1,-,TRBJ2-5,CASSVDREETQYF,TGTGCCAGCAGCGTTGACAGGGAAGAGACCCAGTACTTC
TRBV29-1,TRBD1,-,TRBJ1-3,CSVEDPTGGNTIYF,TGCAGCGTTGAAGACCCGACAGGGGGTAACACCATATATTTT
TRBV30,-,-,TRBJ1-1,CAWSQGARGAFF,TGTGCCTGGAGTCAAGGGGCCAGGGGAGCTTTCTTT
TRBV2,-,few,TRBJ2-4,CASSGGTGDIQYF,TGTGCCAGCAGTGGGGGGACGGGGGACATTCAGTACTTC
TRBV5-8,-,once,TRBJ2-3,CASSLDQGPTDTQYF,TGTGCCAGCAGCTTGGATCAGGGGCCCACAGATACGCAGTATTTT
TRBV5-1,-,-,TRBJ2-1,CASSLAGGNSYNEQFF,TGCGCCAGCAGCTTGGCCGGCGGGAACTCCTACAATGAGCAGTTCTTC
TRBV19,-,once,TRBJ2-5,CASSMRQQETQYF,TGTGCCAGTAGTATGCGACAGCAAGAGACCCAGTACTTC
TRBV10-3,TRBD1,-,TRBJ2-3,CAISDFYRGLSTDTQYF,TGTGCCATCAGTGACTTTTATAGGGGGCTAAGCACAGATACGCAGTATTTT
TRBV30,TRBD2,-,TRBJ2-1,CAWSGLASSTGEQFF,TGTGCCTGGAGTGGACTAGCTTCTAGCACCGGTGAGCAGTTCTTC
TRBV30,TRBD2,-,TRBJ2-7,CAWSVLAGGAGEQYF,TGTGCCTGGAGTGTATTAGCGGGAGGTGCTGGCGAGCAGTACTTC
TRBV5-1,-,-,TRBJ2-7,CASSLPGQFNLWYF,TGCGCCAGCAGCTTGCCAGGGCAATTTAATCTGTGGTACTTC
TRBV25-1,-,-,TRBJ1-2,CASSESRGGGYTF,TGTGCCAGCAGTGAATCCAGGGGTGGAGGCTACACCTTC
TRBV6-5,-,once,TRBJ2-1,CASSYALYNEQFF,TGTGCCAGCAGTTACGCGTTGTACAATGAGCAGTTCTTC
TRBV5-1,-,few,TRBJ2-7,CASSLGSSVSYEQYF,TGCGCCAGCAGCTTGGGTTCTAGCGTATCCTACGAGCAGTACTTC
TRBV21-1,-,-,TRBJ2-5,CASSNPETYLKETQYF,TGTGCCAGCAGCAATCCCGAGACATACCTAAAAGAGACCCAGTACTTC
TRBV19,TRBD2,-,TRBJ2-2,CASTHLGLGSGELFF,TGTGCCAGTACCCACTTGGGACTAGGCAGCGGGGAGCTGTTTTTT
TRBV5-5,-,-,TRBJ2-7,CASSSFSYEQYF,TGTGCCAGCAGCTCTTTCTCCTACGAGCAGTACTTC
TRBV28,TRBD2,few,TRBJ2-1,CASSSPQREAYNEQFF,TGTGCCAGCAGTTCTCCCCAGCGGGAGGCCTACAATGAGCAGTTCTTC
TRBV18,TRBD2,-,TRBJ2-1,CASSPLTSGSGNEQFF,TGTGCCAGCTCACCCCTAACTAGCGGGAGTGGTAATGAGCAGTTCTTC
TRBV29-1,TRBD1,-,TRBJ1-1,CSVEDLQGVTEAFF,TGCAGCGTTGAAGATCTTCAGGGGGTCACTGAAGCTTTCTTT
TRBV18,-,-,TRBJ1-2,CASSQSGTLNYGYTF,TGTGCCAGCTCCCAAAGCGGGACACTTAACTATGGCTACACCTTC
TRBV28,TRBD2,-,TRBJ2-1,CASTPGGSLSYNEQFF,TGTGCCAGCACCCCTGGCGGGAGCCTTTCCTACAATGAGCAGTTCTTC
TRBV5-1,-,once,TRBJ2-7,CASSLGGHYYEQYF,TGCGCCAGCAGCTTGGGTGGACACTACTACGAGCAGTACTTC
TRBV13,-,-,TRBJ2-7,CASSLGLPYEQYF,TGTGCCAGCAGCTTAGGACTTCCCTACGAGCAGTACTTC
TRBV11-3,TRBD1,-,TRBJ1-3,CASSPEGASGNTIYF,TGTGCCAGCAGCCCCGAGGGGGCCTCTGGAAACACCATATATTTT
TRBV11-1,TRBD1,few,TRBJ2-1,CASSLGRVTPRGRDNEQFF,TGTGCCAGCAGCTTAGGGCGGGTAACCCCGAGGGGGCGAGACAATGAGCAGTTCTTC
TRBV13,TRBD1,-,TRBJ1-1,CASSPTGEMNTEAFF,TGTGCCAGCAGCCCGACAGGGGAGATGAACACTGAAGCTTTCTTT
TRBV5-1,-,-,TRBJ2-6,CASSWGRELVSGANVLTF,TGCGCCAGCAGTTGGGGGCGGGAGCTAGTCTCTGGGGCCAACGTCCTGACTTTC
TRBV5-3,TRBD2,-,TRBJ2-1,CAIPRGTSGYNEQFF,TGTGCCATCCCTCGAGGGACTAGCGGGTACAATGAGCAGTTCTTC
TRBV5-1,-,once,TRBJ1-1,CASSLGTIENTEAFF,TGCGCCAGCAGCTTGGGCACTATAGAGAACACTGAAGCTTTCTTT